The 13 T cell receptor beta chains below come from one sample, sequenced in a study of Tregs in tolerant kidney transplant recipients. Clones were read by immunoSEQ multiplex PCR, and TCRdb kept only the in-frame ones, dropping some. The sample contains tens of thousands of clones, 75% to 95% of which appear only once. The sample was Tregs from blood, taken before the transplant. The receptors were gathered from a human donor who received a combined kidney and bone marrow transplant.

CDR3 loop: CASSYFWGGELFF. CDR3 nucleotides: TGTGCCAGCAGTTACTTTTGGGGCGGGGAGCTGTTTTTT. The chain links TRBV6-5 to TRBJ2-2; D remains unclear. The germline gives CDR1 MNHEY, CDR2 SVGAGI. The CDR3 is 13 amino acids. V gave up 1 base and J gave up 7 bases, with 7 bases separating them.

The genes are TRBV30 and TRBJ2-4, with D possibly called TRBD1 or TRBD2 (5 bases each). CDR1 is GTSNPN, CDR2 SVGIG, per germline (reference sequence). Trimming left V 3 bases short and J 2 bases short, with 14 bases between. The CDR3 covers 15 residues. CDR3 in amino acids: CAWSREGKTKNIQYF. The CDR3 coding sequence is TGTGCCTGGAGCAGAGAGGGGAAAACCAAAAACATTCAGTACTTC.

This clone was seen only once. The chain is built from TRBV30 and TRBJ1-1; D remains ambiguous. The CDR3 contains 16 residues. Germline V gene sequence: CDR1 GTSNPN, CDR2 SVGIG (reference sequence). Between the trimmed V and J ends, which lost 0 bases and 1 base, there was a span of 15 bases. For the CDR3, the DNA is TGTGCCTGGAGTGTGCTTGCTCGGGCGAGGAACACTGAAGCTTTCTTT. This translates into CAWSVLARARNTEAFF.

A few counts support this clone. V usage is TRBV18 and J usage is TRBJ1-5, with a weak D call TRBD1 (5 bases). This CDR3 region has 14 residues. Germline V gene lookup returns CDR1 KGHSH and CDR2 LQKENI. Trimming stripped 1 base from V and 5 bases from J, with 9 bases between. CDR3 loop: CASSPREGHQPQHF. Written as DNA, the CDR3 is TGTGCCAGCTCACCACGGGAGGGGCATCAGCCCCAGCATTTT. Full variable domain (remainder filled in from reference TRBV18 and TRBJ1-5): NAGVMQNPRHLVRRRGQEARLRCSPMKGHSHVYWYRQLPEEGLKFMVYLQKENIIDESGMPKERFSAEFPKEGPSILRIQQVVRGDSAAYFCASSPREGHQPQHFGDGTRLSIL.

The rearrangement links TRBV2 to TRBJ1-5; 9 bases map to TRBD1. Trimming removed 5 bases from V and 5 bases from J; junction bases left unmatched: 4. The CDR3 has 14 residues. The germline V gene encodes CDR1 SNHLY and CDR2 FYNNEI. The CDR3 is CASSPGQGHQPQHF. CDR3 DNA: TGTGCCAGCAGTCCGGGACAGGGTCATCAGCCCCAGCATTTT.

This chain connects TRBV19 to TRBJ1-3; D is unresolved. Germline CDR1 LNHDA, CDR2 SQIVND (reference sequence). The CDR3 length is 15 residues. The V gene lost 5 bases and the J gene lost 7 bases, with 18 bases spanning the gap. CDR3 loop: CASSVGYAIGNTIYF. The CDR3 DNA reads TGTGCCAGTAGTGTCGGATATGCGATCGGGAACACCATATATTTT. Full variable domain (missing parts from reference TRBV19 and TRBJ1-3): DGGITQSPKYLFRKEGQNVTLSCEQNLNHDAMYWYRQDPGQGLRLIYYSQIVNDFQKGDIAEGYSVSREKKESFPLTVTSAQKNPTAFYLCASSVGYAIGNTIYFGEGSWLTVV.

This chain connects TRBV18 to TRBJ2-3; D is unclear. V gave up 3 bases and J gave up 9 bases, with 13 bases separating them. Germline CDR1 is KGHSH and CDR2 is LQKENI. The CDR3 is made up of 13 amino acids. The CDR3 region is CASSPSLEDTQYF. The CDR3 coding sequence is TGTGCCAGCTCACCCTCGCTAGAAGACACGCAGTATTTT.

The chain joins TRBV28 to TRBJ2-7; possible D gene TRBD2, 6 bases. The CDR3 consists of 15 residues. Trimming stripped 8 bases from V and 0 bases from J, with 17 bases between. Germline CDR1 MDHEN, CDR2 SYDVKM. The CDR3 spells CASLLSAGSSYEQYF. The CDR3 DNA follows: TGTGCCAGCCTCCTTTCGGCGGGAAGCTCCTACGAGCAGTACTTC.

This chain uses TRBV28 with TRBJ1-1; D not certain. Trimming stripped 2 bases from V and 11 bases from J, with 15 bases between. Germline CDR1 MDHEN, CDR2 SYDVKM. The CDR3 loop spans 13 amino acids. For the CDR3, the DNA is TGTGCCAGCAGTTTAAGTAGTCTGGACGGGGCTTTCTTT. Translation gives CASSLSSLDGAFF.

This clone has just one count. This chain links TRBV11-2 with TRBJ2-5; 11 bases agree with TRBD2. The CDR3 length is 16 residues. Germline CDR1 is SGHAT and CDR2 is FQNNGV. Trimming removed 0 bases from V and 2 bases from J; junction bases left unmatched: 2. CDR3 DNA: TGTGCCAGCAGCTTAGAGGGACTAGCGGCACAAGAGACCCAGTACTTC. Its protein product is CASSLEGLAAQETQYF.

The chain joins TRBV10-3 to TRBJ2-5; the D gene is possibly TRBD2 (6 bases). Near its end, the DNA agrees better with TRBJ2-7, so the J call may be wrong. The CDR3 has 14 residues. Germline loops: CDR1 ENHRY, CDR2 SYGVKD. Here the CDR3 DNA reads TGTGCCATCAGTGGGGCGGGGCTCTCCTACGAGCAGTACTTC. It specifies CAISGAGLSYEQYF.

J is TRBJ1-2 and V is TRBV6-5, with a possible D match to TRBD1 (5 bases). Germline assignment: CDR1 MNHEY and CDR2 SVGAGI. V shed 2 bases and J shed 5 bases, with 9 bases lying between them. This CDR3 comprises 13 residues. The CDR3 nucleotides read TGTGCCAGCAGTTACCTGCAGGGATATGGCTACACCTTC. Its translation is CASSYLQGYGYTF.

This chain connects TRBV6-5 to TRBJ2-7; D is unresolved. Looked up from germline, CDR1 is MNHEY and CDR2 is SVGAGI. The CDR3 covers 14 residues. V lost 0 bases, J lost 3 bases, and 9 bases lay in between. The CDR3 reads CASSYSAANYEQYF. Here the CDR3 DNA reads TGTGCCAGCAGTTACTCGGCAGCAAACTACGAGCAGTACTTC.